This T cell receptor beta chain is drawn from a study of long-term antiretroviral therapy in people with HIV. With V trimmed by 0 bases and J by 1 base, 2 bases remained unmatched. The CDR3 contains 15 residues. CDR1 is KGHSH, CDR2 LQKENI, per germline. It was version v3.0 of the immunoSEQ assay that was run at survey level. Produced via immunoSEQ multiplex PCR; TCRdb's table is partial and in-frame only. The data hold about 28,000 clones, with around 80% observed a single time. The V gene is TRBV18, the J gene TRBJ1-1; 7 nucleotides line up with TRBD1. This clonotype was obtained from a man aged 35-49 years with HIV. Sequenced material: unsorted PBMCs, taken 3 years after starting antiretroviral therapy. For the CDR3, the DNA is TGTGCCAGCTCACCACCGGGACAGTCGAACACTGAAGCTTTCTTT. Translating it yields CASSPPGQSNTEAFF. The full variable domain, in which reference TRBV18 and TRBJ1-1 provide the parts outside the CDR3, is NAGVMQNPRHLVRRRGQEARLRCSPMKGHSHVYWYRQLPEEGLKFMVYLQKENIIDESGMPKERFSAEFPKEGPSILRIQQVVRGDSAAYFCASSPPGQSNTEAFFGQGTRLTVV.